The source of this T cell receptor (beta chain) is a study of response to subunit inactivated influenza vaccine. General study points: The authors offered the suggestion that each seasonal influenza vaccination recruits few new T cells.

TCRdb independently ran MiXCR on the RT-PCR reads; one entry per CDR3 protein. The sample holds 650,000 to 700,000 distinct CDR3 sequences, more than 15% seen once. With 0 bases removed from V and 6 bases from J, the gap between germline ends came to 12 bases. The CDR3 length is 14 residues. The germline gives CDR1 LGHDT, CDR2 YNNKEL (reference sequence). As to this clonotype: Its antigen is as yet unknown.

Sequences were derived from PBMCs from blood, sampled about 12 days after vaccination. V usage is TRBV3-1 and J usage is TRBJ2-7; D gene unclear. This clonotype originated in a man over 45 who received an inactivated influenza vaccine. The CDR3 DNA is TGTGCCAGCAGCCAAGATAGAGTGTTGGCCGAGCAGTACTTC. Residues: CASSQDRVLAEQYF.